This T cell receptor (beta chain) was found in a study of blood T cell repertoires in COVID-19. For the study at large: Italy, Spain and the United States were the sources of the convalescent and acute COVID-19 samples. T cells, B-cell-depleted T cells, or PBMCs supplied cDNA or gDNA.

The method was immunoSEQ multiplex PCR; TCRdb's version includes in-frame clones alone and lacks a portion of them. The sample has roughly 120,000 clones; roughly 85% are singletons. The CDR3 extends over 16 amino acids. V lost 6 bases and J lost 5; bases outside the gene matches: 15. Germline CDR1 is SGHRS and CDR2 is YFSETQ. The chain links TRBV5-1 to TRBJ2-3, with 7 bases aligning to TRBD2. The TCR sequence derives from a woman aged 80 or over with COVID-19, enrolled during active disease. Source material: peripheral blood. CDR3 sequence: CASTSSGGVGGDTQYF. CDR3 nucleotide sequence: TGCGCCAGCACCTCTTCGGGGGGAGTTGGTGGAGATACGCAGTATTTT. Variable domain in full (rest from reference TRBV5-1 and TRBJ2-3): KAGVTQTPRYLIKTRGQQVTLSCSPISGHRSVSWYQQTPGQGLQFLFEYFSETQRNKGNFPGRFSGRQFSNSRSEMNVSTLELGDSALYLCASTSSGGVGGDTQYFGPGTRLTVL.